Listed here are 26 T cell receptor beta chains from one sample, sequenced in a study of blood T cell repertoires in COVID-19. The repertoire was sequenced with immunoSEQ multiplex PCR; TCRdb's copy has only in-frame clones and lacks some. Of about 200,000 clones in the sample, over 75% were seen once. The sequenced sample consisted of peripheral blood. These receptors were obtained from a human donor in a cohort sampled during active COVID-19.

This rearrangement joins TRBV5-8 to TRBJ1-1; D is perhaps TRBD1 (5 bases). The CDR3 has 15 residues. V was pared by 4 bases and J by 5 bases, with 18 bases between. Germline lookup yields CDR1 SGHTS and CDR2 YDEGEE. CDR3 loop: CASSLWAGSRTEAFF. CDR3 bases: TGTGCCAGCAGCCTTTGGGCAGGGTCGAGGACTGAAGCTTTCTTT. Full variable domain (missing parts from reference TRBV5-8 and TRBJ1-1): EAGVTQSPTHLIKTRGQQATLRCSPISGHTSVYWYQQALGLGLQFLLWYDEGEERNRGNFPPRFSGRQFPNYSSELNVNALELEDSALYLCASSLWAGSRTEAFFGQGTRLTVV.

The chain has TRBV24-1 and TRBJ2-7; a weak D match, TRBD1 (5 bases). The CDR3 extends over 12 amino acids. Per the germline V gene, CDR1 is KGHDR and CDR2 is SFDVKD. Between the trimmed V and J ends, which lost 4 bases and 7 bases, there was a span of 10 bases. This CDR3 is CATSDSNREQYF. The CDR3 coding sequence is TGTGCCACCAGTGACTCTAACAGGGAGCAGTACTTC.

The CDR3 sequence: CASSVGTGGYYEQYF. The CDR3 DNA reads as TGTGCCAGCAGCGTTGGGACAGGGGGCTACTACGAGCAGTACTTC. This rearrangement joins TRBV7-2 to TRBJ2-7; 12 positions match TRBD1. J gave up 3 bases and V 5 bases, and 5 bases lay outside the gene matches. Germline V CDR1 and CDR2: SGHTA, FQGNSA. CDR3 length: 15 amino acids.

This rearrangement joins TRBV29-1 to TRBJ1-1; possibly TRBD1 for D (5 bases). The CDR3 runs 11 residues. V gave up 8 bases and J gave up 6 bases, with 13 bases separating them. Germline CDR1 SQVTM, CDR2 ANQGSEA. The CDR3 spells CSHRSGSEAFF. The CDR3 region has the DNA TGCAGCCACAGGAGCGGGTCTGAAGCTTTCTTT.

This clone showed up just once. This sequence joins TRBV6-2 or TRBV6-3 and TRBJ2-7; 7 nucleotides line up with TRBD1. Trimming cost V 6 bases and J 3 bases; bases outside gene matches: 11. CDR3 length: 15 residues. CDR1 and CDR2 from the germline V gene are MNHEY and SVGEGT. CDR3 DNA sequence: TGTGCCAGCAGCCCGATCAAGACAGGGATCTACGAGCAGTACTTC. It codes for CASSPIKTGIYEQYF.

The V gene is TRBV4-1, the J gene TRBJ1-3, with D tentatively TRBD1 (6 bases). V was trimmed by 0 bases and J by 0 bases, leaving 12 bases between them. In germline, CDR1 is MGHRA, CDR2 YSYEKL. The length of the CDR3 is 17 residues. The CDR3 DNA is TGCGCCAGCAGCCAAGATCGAGGGACACCCTCTGGAAACACCATATATTTT. Translated, it gives CASSQDRGTPSGNTIYF.

V and J are TRBV5-4 and TRBJ2-3; D possibly corresponds to TRBD1 (5 bases). The germline V and J ends were trimmed by 4 bases and 2 bases, with 8 bases remaining between them. This CDR3 spans 13 amino acids. From germline, CDR1 is SGHNT and CDR2 YYREEE (reference sequence). Here the CDR3 reads CASSPDNTDTQYF. Here the CDR3 DNA reads TGTGCCAGCAGCCCGGACAACACAGATACGCAGTATTTT.

V and J are TRBV4-3 and TRBJ2-5; 12 bases are shared with TRBD2. The germline gives CDR1 LGHNA, CDR2 YSLEER. The V gene end was trimmed by 3 bases and the J gene end by 5 bases; junction bases not matched to a gene: 10. The CDR3 is made up of 17 amino acids. The CDR3 loop is CASSQSSSGREFETQYF. DNA of the CDR3: TGCGCCAGCAGCCAGTCGTCTAGCGGGAGGGAGTTTGAGACCCAGTACTTC.

This chain uses TRBV6-1 with TRBJ1-1; D ambiguous. V lost 0 bases to trimming and J lost 4 bases, with 18 bases between them. The CDR3 is made up of 17 amino acids. Germline V gives CDR1 MNHNS, CDR2 SASEGT. This chain's CDR3 is CASSEALDPGGSTEAFF. CDR3 coding DNA: TGTGCCAGCAGTGAAGCGCTTGACCCAGGAGGGAGCACTGAAGCTTTCTTT.

About this clone: The same CDR3 can be traced to other DNA sequences in this sample. CDR3: CASSLQGTTYNEQFF. The CDR3 DNA reads as TGTGCCAGCAGCCTACAGGGAACGACCTACAATGAGCAGTTCTTC. The chain combines TRBV7-6 with TRBJ2-1; possible D gene TRBD1, 6 bases. Germline V gives CDR1 SGHVS, CDR2 FNYEAQ. Trimming shortened V by 5 bases and J by 2 bases, and 13 bases separated the two germline ends. This CDR3 is 15 amino acids long. The whole variable domain, filled in from reference TRBV7-6 and TRBJ2-1, reads GAGVSQSPRYKVTKRGQDVALRCDPISGHVSLYWYRQALGQGPEFLTYFNYEAQQDKSGLPNDRFSAERPEGSISTLTIQRTEQRDSAMYRCASSLQGTTYNEQFFGPGTRLTVL.

The CDR3 protein is CASSGAGTYNEQFF. The CDR3 nucleotides read TGTGCCAGCAGCGGAGCGGGGACCTACAATGAGCAGTTCTTC. The rearrangement joins TRBV9 to TRBJ2-1; 7 bases agree with TRBD2. V shed 3 bases, J shed 2 bases, and the junction held 2 bases outside the gene matches. Germline loops: CDR1 SGDLS, CDR2 YYNGEE. This CDR3 region has 14 residues.

This chain links TRBV28 with TRBJ1-2; TRBD1 matches 8 bases. From germline, CDR1 is MDHEN and CDR2 SYDVKM. This CDR3 region has 16 residues. Trimming removed 7 bases from V and 4 bases from J; junction bases left unmatched: 14. CDR3 sequence (DNA): TGTGCCAGCATGGCAGGGGGCCTCCACGTGCCCTATGGCTACACCTTC. Translation: CASMAGGLHVPYGYTF.

The chain employs TRBV28 and TRBJ2-4; D is perhaps TRBD2 (6 bases). From germline, CDR1 is MDHEN and CDR2 SYDVKM. The CDR3 is 19 residues long. Between the trimmed V and J ends, which lost 1 base and 3 bases, there was a span of 22 bases. CDR3: CASSLYPGTAGSGKNIQYF. In nucleotides, the CDR3 is TGTGCCAGCAGTTTATACCCTGGGACTGCTGGGTCGGGCAAAAACATTCAGTACTTC. Using reference TRBV28 and TRBJ2-4 for the parts outside the CDR3, the full variable domain is DVKVTQSSRYLVKRTGEKVFLECVQDMDHENMFWYRQDPGLGLRLIYFSYDVKMKEKGDIPEGYSVSREKKERFSLILESASTNQTSMYLCASSLYPGTAGSGKNIQYFGAGTRLSVL.

The sample holds one count of this clone. The J gene is TRBJ1-1, the V gene TRBV28; the match to TRBD1 covers 7 bases. Germline V gene data show CDR1 as MDHEN and CDR2 as SYDVKM. The CDR3 totals 13 residues. Trimming took 9 bases from V and 5 from J; bases not matched to a gene: 9. CDR3 sequence: CASPSPGGTEAFF. For the CDR3, the DNA is TGTGCCAGTCCCTCCCCAGGGGGAACTGAAGCTTTCTTT.

The chain is built from TRBV24-1 and TRBJ2-7; D is perhaps TRBD1 (6 bases). The germline V gene encodes CDR1 KGHDR and CDR2 SFDVKD. CDR3 length equals 15 residues. V shed 2 bases and J shed 3 bases, with 13 bases lying between them. The CDR3 bases are TGTGCCACCAGTGATTCCCGGACAGATTACTACGAGCAGTACTTC. This translates into CATSDSRTDYYEQYF.

This clone was counted only a few times. The chain links TRBV4-3 to TRBJ2-1; D is unclear. The CDR3 has 12 amino acids. Trimming shortened V by 0 bases and J by 8 bases, and 5 bases separated the two germline ends. CDR1 LGHNA and CDR2 YSLEER come from the germline V gene. The CDR3 sequence: CASSQDTYEQFF. The CDR3 DNA reads TGCGCCAGCAGCCAAGACACATATGAGCAGTTCTTC.

This sequence joins TRBV19 and TRBJ1-5; possible D gene TRBD1, 6 bases. V gave up 7 bases and J gave up 1 base, with 23 bases separating them. CDR1 and CDR2 from the germline V gene are LNHDA and SQIVND (reference sequence). This CDR3 has 18 residues. CDR3 sequence (DNA): TGTGCCAGTACTAGGGGGAGGGCAGCTCCGACGAGCAATCAGCCCCAGCATTTT. Amino acids: CASTRGRAAPTSNQPQHF.

The CDR3 coding sequence is TGTGCCAGCAGCTTAGTGGGCTCCCCGGGACTAGCGACCTACAATGAGCAGTTCTTC. It specifies CASSLVGSPGLATYNEQFF. V is TRBV7-2 and J is TRBJ2-1, with 10 bases identical to TRBD2. V shed 1 base and J 2 bases; nucleotides not matched to a gene: 11. Germline loops: CDR1 SGHTA, CDR2 FQGNSA. This CDR3 comprises 19 residues.

The table lists this clone with a few counts. The rearrangement links TRBV24-1 to TRBJ2-3; D remains ambiguous. The CDR3 covers 13 residues. Germline loops: CDR1 KGHDR, CDR2 SFDVKD. V was clipped by 9 bases and J by 1 base, with 10 bases between them. DNA of the CDR3: TGTGCCACCGCCACGACTGGCACAGATACGCAGTATTTT. It translates to CATATTGTDTQYF.

The rearrangement joins TRBV30 to TRBJ2-1, with D maybe TRBD2 (6 bases). Looked up from germline, CDR1 is GTSNPN and CDR2 is SVGIG (reference sequence). The CDR3 is 14 amino acids. The V gene lost 0 bases and the J gene lost 2 bases, with 8 bases spanning the gap. CDR3 nucleotides: TGTGCCTGGAGTGTAATAGCGGCCTACAATGAGCAGTTCTTC. As protein: CAWSVIAAYNEQFF.

A single count supports this clone. The CDR3 region is CSVEGGLGLSSYEQYF. In DNA, the CDR3 is TGCAGCGTTGAAGGGGGCCTTGGCCTGAGCTCCTACGAGCAGTACTTC. The rearrangement links TRBV29-1 to TRBJ2-7, with TRBD1 as a possible D gene (5 bases). The germline V gene has CDR1 SQVTM and CDR2 ANQGSEA. The ends were cut back, 1 base at V and 0 bases at J, with 16 bases in the middle. This CDR3 comprises 16 residues.

This clone was seen a few times. The rearrangement joins TRBV9 to TRBJ1-6; TRBD1 matches at 7 bases. Germline V gives CDR1 SGDLS, CDR2 YYNGEE. The ends lost 2 bases at V and 0 bases at J; junction bases unmatched: 2. The CDR3 loop spans 16 amino acids. The CDR3 sequence is CASSVDRNSYNSPLHF. CDR3 coding DNA: TGTGCCAGCAGCGTGGACAGGAACTCCTATAATTCACCCCTCCACTTT.

This chain joins TRBV29-1 and TRBJ2-7; 7 nucleotides agree with TRBD2. The V gene's germline CDR1 is SQVTM and CDR2 ANQGSEA. CDR3 length: 13 residues. The junction had 4 bases not matched to a gene; V was cut back by 2 bases and J by 3 bases. The CDR3 bases are TGCAGCGTTGAAAATACGGGGGGCTACGAGCAGTACTTC. Amino acids: CSVENTGGYEQYF.

The chain couples TRBV9 to TRBJ2-7, with TRBD2 matching 12 bases. Germline V lookup: CDR1 SGDLS, CDR2 YYNGEE. The V and J ends lost 3 bases and 4 bases, in that order; junction bases with no gene match: 5. CDR3 length: 15 residues. CDR3 nucleotides: TGTGCCAGCAGCGCCACCGGGACTAGCGGGTACGAGCAGTACTTC. This codes for CASSATGTSGYEQYF.

DNA of the CDR3: TGTGCCAGCTCACCACGTGGAGGGGCCGAAGCTACTCAGCCCCAGCATTTT. Residues: CASSPRGGAEATQPQHF. The genes are TRBV18 and TRBJ1-5, with a possible D match to TRBD1 (5 bases). The CDR3 runs 17 residues. The germline V gene has CDR1 KGHSH and CDR2 LQKENI. Trimming shortened V by 1 base and J by 6 bases, and 19 bases separated the two germline ends.

The CDR3 DNA is TGTGCCAGCAGCCCAAGGCCACGGACTAGCGGGGACCATGAGCAGTTCTTC. Its translation is CASSPRPRTSGDHEQFF. The J gene is TRBJ2-1, the V gene TRBV7-9; TRBD2 agrees at 12 bases. This CDR3 has 17 residues. The germline V gene has CDR1 SEHNR and CDR2 FQNEAQ (reference sequence). Trimming took 5 bases from V and 8 from J; bases not matched to a gene: 13.